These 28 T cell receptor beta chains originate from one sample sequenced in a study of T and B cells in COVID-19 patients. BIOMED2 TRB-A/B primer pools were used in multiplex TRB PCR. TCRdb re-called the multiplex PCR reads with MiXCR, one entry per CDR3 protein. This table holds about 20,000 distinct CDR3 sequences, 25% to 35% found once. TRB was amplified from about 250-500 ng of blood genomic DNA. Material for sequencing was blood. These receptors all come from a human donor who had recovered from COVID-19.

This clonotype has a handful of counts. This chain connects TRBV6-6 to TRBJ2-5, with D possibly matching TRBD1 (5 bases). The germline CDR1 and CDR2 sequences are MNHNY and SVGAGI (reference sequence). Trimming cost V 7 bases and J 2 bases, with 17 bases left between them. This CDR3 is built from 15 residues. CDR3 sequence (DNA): TGTGCCAGCATTAAAGACACAGGTATACAAGAGACCCAGTACTTC. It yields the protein CASIKDTGIQETQYF.

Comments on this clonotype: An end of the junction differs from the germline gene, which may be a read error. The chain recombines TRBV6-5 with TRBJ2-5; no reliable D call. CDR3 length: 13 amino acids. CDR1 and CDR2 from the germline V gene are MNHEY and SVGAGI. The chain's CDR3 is CASSELGRETQYF. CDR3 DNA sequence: TGCGCCAGCAGTGAGTTAGGACGGGAGACCCAGTACTTC.

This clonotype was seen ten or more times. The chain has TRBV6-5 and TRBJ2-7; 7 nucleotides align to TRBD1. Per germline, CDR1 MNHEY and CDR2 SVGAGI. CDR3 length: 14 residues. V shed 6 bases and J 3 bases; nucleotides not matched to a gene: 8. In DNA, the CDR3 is TGTGCCAGCAGGTACCGGGACAGCGGCTACGAGCAGTACTTC. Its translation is CASRYRDSGYEQYF.

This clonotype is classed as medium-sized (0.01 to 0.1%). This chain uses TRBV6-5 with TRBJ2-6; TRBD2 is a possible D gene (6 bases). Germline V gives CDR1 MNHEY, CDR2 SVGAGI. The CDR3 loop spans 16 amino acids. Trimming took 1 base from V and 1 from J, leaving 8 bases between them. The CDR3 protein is CASSYFGSSGANVLTF. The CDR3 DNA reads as TGTGCCAGCAGTTACTTCGGGAGTTCTGGGGCCAACGTCCTGACTTTC.

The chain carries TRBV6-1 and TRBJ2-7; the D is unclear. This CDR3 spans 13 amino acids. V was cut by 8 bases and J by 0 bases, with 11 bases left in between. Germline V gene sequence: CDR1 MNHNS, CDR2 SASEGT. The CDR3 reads CASGSQGSYEQYF. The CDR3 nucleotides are TGTGCCAGCGGGTCTCAAGGCTCCTACGAGCAGTACTTC.

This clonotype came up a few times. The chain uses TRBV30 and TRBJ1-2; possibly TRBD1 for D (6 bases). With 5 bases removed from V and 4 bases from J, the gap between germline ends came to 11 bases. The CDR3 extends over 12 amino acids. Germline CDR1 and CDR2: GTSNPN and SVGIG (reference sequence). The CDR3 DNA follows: TGTGCCTGGGTACAGGGAGGCTATGGCTACACCTTC. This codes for CAWVQGGYGYTF.

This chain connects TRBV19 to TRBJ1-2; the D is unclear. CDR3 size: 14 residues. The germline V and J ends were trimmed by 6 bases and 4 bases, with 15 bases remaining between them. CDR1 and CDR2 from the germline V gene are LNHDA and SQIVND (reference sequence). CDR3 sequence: CASSPTGSLYGYTF. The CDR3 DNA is TGTGCCAGTAGCCCTACGGGGTCCCTCTATGGCTACACCTTC.

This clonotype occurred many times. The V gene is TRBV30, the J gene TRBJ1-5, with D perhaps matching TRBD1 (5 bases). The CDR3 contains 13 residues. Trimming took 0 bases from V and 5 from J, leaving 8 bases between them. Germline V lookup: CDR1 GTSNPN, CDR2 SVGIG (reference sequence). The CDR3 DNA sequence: TGTGCCTGGAGTGTAGGGACCGATCAGCCCCAGCATTTT. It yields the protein CAWSVGTDQPQHF.

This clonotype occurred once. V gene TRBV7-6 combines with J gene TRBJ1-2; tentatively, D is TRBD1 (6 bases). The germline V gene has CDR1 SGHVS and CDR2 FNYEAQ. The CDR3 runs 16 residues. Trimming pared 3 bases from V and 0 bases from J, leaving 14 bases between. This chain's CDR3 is CASSFGGQGSNYGYTF. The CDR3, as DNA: TGTGCCAGCAGCTTCGGGGGGCAGGGGTCTAACTATGGCTACACCTTC.

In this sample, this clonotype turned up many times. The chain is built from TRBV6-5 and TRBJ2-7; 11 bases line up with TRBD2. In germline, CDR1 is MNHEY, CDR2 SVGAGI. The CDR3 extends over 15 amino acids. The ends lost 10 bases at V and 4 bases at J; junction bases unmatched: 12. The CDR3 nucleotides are TGTGCCACCGGTCTAGCGGGAGGCGGGGGGTACGAGCAGTACTTC. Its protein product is CATGLAGGGGYEQYF.

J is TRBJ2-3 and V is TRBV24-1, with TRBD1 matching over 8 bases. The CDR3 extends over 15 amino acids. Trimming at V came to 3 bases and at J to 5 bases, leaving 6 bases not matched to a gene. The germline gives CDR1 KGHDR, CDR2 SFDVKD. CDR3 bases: TGTGCCACCAGTGATACGACAGGGGCGGGAGATACGCAGTATTTT. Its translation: CATSDTTGAGDTQYF.

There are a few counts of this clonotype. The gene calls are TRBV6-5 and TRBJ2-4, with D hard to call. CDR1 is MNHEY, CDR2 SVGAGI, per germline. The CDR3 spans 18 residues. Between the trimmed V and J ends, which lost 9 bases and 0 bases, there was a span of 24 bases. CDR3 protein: CASLPPRESVGAKNIQYF. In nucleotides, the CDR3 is TGTGCCAGTCTACCCCCCCGAGAGAGTGTGGGAGCCAAAAACATTCAGTACTTC.

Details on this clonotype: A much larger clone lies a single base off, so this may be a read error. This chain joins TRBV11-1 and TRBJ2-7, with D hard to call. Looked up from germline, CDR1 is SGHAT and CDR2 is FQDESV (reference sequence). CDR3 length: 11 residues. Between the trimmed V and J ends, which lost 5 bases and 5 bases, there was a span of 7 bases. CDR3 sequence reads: CASSHLNEQYF. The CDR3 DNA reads TGTGCCAGCAGCCACCTTAACGAGCAGTACTTC.

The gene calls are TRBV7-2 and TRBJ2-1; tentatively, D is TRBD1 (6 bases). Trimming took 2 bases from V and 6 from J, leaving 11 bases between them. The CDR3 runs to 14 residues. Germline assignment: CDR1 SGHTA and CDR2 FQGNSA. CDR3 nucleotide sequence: TGTGCCAGCAGCTTACCAGGGGAGTTCAATGAGCAGTTCTTC. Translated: CASSLPGEFNEQFF. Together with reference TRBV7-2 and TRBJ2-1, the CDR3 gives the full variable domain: GAGVSQSPSNKVTEKGKDVELRCDPISGHTALYWYRQSLGQGLEFLIYFQGNSAPDKSGLPSDRFSAERTGGSVSTLTIQRTQQEDSAVYLCASSLPGEFNEQFFGPGTRLTVL.

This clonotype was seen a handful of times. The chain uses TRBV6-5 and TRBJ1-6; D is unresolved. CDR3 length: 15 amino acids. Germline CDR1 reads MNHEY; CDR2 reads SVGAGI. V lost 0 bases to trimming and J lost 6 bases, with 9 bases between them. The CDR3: CASSYSASGNSPLHF. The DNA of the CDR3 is TGTGCCAGCAGTTACTCAGCAAGCGGTAATTCACCCCTCCACTTT.

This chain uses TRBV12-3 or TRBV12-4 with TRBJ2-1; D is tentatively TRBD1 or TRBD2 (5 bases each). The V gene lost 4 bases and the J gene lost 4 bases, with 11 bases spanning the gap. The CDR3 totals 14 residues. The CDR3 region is CASSSGRSYNEQFF. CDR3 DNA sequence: TGTGCCAGCAGTTCGGGACGGTCATACAATGAGCAGTTCTTC.

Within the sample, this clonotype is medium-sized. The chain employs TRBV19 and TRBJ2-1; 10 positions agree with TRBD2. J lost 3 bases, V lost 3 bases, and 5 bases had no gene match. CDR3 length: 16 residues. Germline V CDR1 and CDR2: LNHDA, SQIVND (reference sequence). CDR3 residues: CASSMYLAGDYNEQFF. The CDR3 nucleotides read TGTGCCAGTAGTATGTATCTAGCGGGAGACTACAATGAGCAGTTCTTC.

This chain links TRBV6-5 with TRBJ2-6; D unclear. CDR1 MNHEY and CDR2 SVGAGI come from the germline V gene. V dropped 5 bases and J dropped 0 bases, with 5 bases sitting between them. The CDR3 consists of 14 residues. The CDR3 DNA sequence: TGTGCCAGCAGTGATCGCTCTGGGGCCAACGTCCTGACTTTC. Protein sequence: CASSDRSGANVLTF.

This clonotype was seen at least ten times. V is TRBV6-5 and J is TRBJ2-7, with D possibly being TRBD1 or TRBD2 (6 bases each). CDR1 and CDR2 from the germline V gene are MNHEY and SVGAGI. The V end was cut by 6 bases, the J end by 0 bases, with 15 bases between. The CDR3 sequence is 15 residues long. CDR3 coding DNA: TGTGCCAGCAGGGAGGGACATTCGAGCTCCTACGAGCAGTACTTC. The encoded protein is CASREGHSSSYEQYF.

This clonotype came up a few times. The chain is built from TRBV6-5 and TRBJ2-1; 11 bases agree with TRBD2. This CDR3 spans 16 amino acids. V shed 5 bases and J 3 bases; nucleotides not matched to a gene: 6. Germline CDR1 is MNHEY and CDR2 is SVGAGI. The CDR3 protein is CASSERGLAGYNEQFF. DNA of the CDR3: TGTGCCAGCAGTGAACGAGGACTAGCGGGCTACAATGAGCAGTTCTTC.

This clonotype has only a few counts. The CDR3 is CASSLRGKRTDTQYF. In nucleotides, the CDR3 is TGTGCCAGCAGTTTGCGCGGGAAAAGGACAGATACGCAGTATTTT. The rearrangement uses TRBV27 and TRBJ2-3, with a tentative D call TRBD2 (6 bases). Trimming cost V 3 bases and J 3 bases, with 13 bases left between them. This CDR3 is built from 15 residues. From germline, CDR1 is MNHEY and CDR2 SMNVEV (reference sequence).

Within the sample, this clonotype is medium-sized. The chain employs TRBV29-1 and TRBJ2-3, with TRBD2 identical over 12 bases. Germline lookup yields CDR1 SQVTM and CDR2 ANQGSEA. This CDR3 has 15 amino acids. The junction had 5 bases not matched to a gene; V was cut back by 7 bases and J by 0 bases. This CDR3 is CSAGLAGSSTDTQYF. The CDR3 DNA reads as TGCAGCGCAGGACTAGCGGGGAGTAGCACAGATACGCAGTATTTT.

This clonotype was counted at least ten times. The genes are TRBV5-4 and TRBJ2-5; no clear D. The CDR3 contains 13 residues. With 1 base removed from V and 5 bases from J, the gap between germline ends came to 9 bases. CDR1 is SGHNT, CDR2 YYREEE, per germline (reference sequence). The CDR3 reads CASSLLYAETQYF. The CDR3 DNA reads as TGTGCCAGCAGCTTGCTTTACGCGGAGACCCAGTACTTC.

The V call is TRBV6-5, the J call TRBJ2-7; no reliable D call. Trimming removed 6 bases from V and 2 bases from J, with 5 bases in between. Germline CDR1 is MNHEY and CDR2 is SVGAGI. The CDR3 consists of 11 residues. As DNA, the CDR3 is TGTGCCAGCAGGGAAGCCTACGAGCAGTACTTC. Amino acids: CASREAYEQYF.

DNA for the CDR3: TGTGCCACCATCCGCGAGCTGCTGGACACTGAAGCTTTCTTT. It is translated as CATIRELLDTEAFF. The J gene is TRBJ1-1, the V gene TRBV24-1; no definite D call. From germline, CDR1 is KGHDR and CDR2 SFDVKD. The CDR3 length is 14 residues. V lost 8 bases to trimming and J lost 3 bases, with 15 bases between them.

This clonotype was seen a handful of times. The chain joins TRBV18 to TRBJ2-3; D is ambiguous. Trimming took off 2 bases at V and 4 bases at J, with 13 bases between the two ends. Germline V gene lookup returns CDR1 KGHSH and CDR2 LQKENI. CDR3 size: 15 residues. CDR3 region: CASSPGFSGSDTQYF. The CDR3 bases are TGTGCCAGCTCACCAGGATTTTCGGGTTCAGATACGCAGTATTTT.

The CDR3: CSARPASEAFF. CDR3 DNA: TGCAGTGCTAGGCCAGCCTCGGAAGCTTTCTTT. The chain recombines TRBV20-1 with TRBJ1-1; no definite D call. The CDR3 totals 11 residues. The germline V and J ends were trimmed by 3 bases and 8 bases, with 10 bases remaining between them. Per the germline V gene, CDR1 is DFQATT and CDR2 is SNEGSKA (reference sequence).

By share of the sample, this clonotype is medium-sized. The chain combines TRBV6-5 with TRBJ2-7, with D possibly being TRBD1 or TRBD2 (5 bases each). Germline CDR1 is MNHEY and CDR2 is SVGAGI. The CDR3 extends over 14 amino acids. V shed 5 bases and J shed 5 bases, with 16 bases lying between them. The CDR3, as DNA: TGTGCCAGCAGTGCATGGGACGCCAGTCACGAGCAGTACTTC. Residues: CASSAWDASHEQYF.